A single sample is the source of the 27 T cell receptor beta chains below, sequenced in a study of Graves' ophthalmopathy and Graves' hyperthyroidism. RNA transcripts provided the template for amplifying TCR beta CDR3 regions. First-round RT-PCR employed HTBI primers, with a second-round multiplex PCR after it. TCRdb ran MiXCR on the multiplex PCR reads and lists one entry per CDR3 protein. The table includes some 400,000 distinct CDR3 sequences, roughly 18% detected once. The sequenced sample consisted of peripheral blood. The receptors derive from a woman between 18 and 30 years old with Graves' ophthalmopathy.

Ten or more counts support this clonotype. The CDR3 region is CASSPGIRNQPQHF. CDR3 nucleotides: TGTGCCAGCTCACCAGGGATAAGGAATCAGCCCCAGCATTTT. The rearrangement links TRBV18 to TRBJ1-5; D gene unclear. The V and J ends lost 2 bases and 4 bases respectively, with 9 bases between them. This CDR3 is 14 amino acids long. Germline V gene lookup returns CDR1 KGHSH and CDR2 LQKENI.

This clonotype has more than one count but fewer than ten. One end of the junction varies from germline; a read error may be responsible. The chain carries TRBV18 and TRBJ1-3; a weak D match, TRBD1 (6 bases). The CDR3 length is 19 residues. Per germline, CDR1 KGHSH and CDR2 LQKENI. CDR3 nucleotides: TGTGCCAACTCACCACCGAGTGGACAGAAACTCAGCTCTGGAAACACCATATATTTT. Its protein is CANSPPSGQKLSSGNTIYF.

This clonotype has a count of ten or more. The J gene is TRBJ2-5, the V gene TRBV19; either TRBD1 or TRBD2 may fit D (5 bases each). The ends were cut back, 10 bases at V and 7 bases at J, with 19 bases in the middle. CDR1 is LNHDA and CDR2 is SQIVND in the germline V gene (reference sequence). This CDR3 is 13 amino acids long. The CDR3 DNA reads as TGTGCCACCCGGGACCAGGGAATGGGGACCCAGTACTTC. This codes for CATRDQGMGTQYF. Together with reference TRBV19 and TRBJ2-5, the CDR3 gives the full variable domain: DGGITQSPKYLFRKEGQNVTLSCEQNLNHDAMYWYRQDPGQGLRLIYYSQIVNDFQKGDIAEGYSVSREKKESFPLTVTSAQKNPTAFYLCATRDQGMGTQYFGPGTRLLVL.

CDR3 in DNA: TGTGCCAGCAGTTACTCTCGGGGGCTGAGCACTGAAGCTTTCTTT. Protein sequence: CASSYSRGLSTEAFF. The chain joins TRBV6-5 to TRBJ1-1, with a weak D call TRBD1 (6 bases). Germline V gene sequence: CDR1 MNHEY, CDR2 SVGAGI. The V end was cut by 0 bases, the J end by 4 bases, with 12 bases between. There are 15 residues in the CDR3.

This chain connects TRBV19 to TRBJ1-1, with D perhaps TRBD1 (6 bases). V was shortened by 6 bases and J by 7 bases, with 18 bases between the two germline ends. CDR1 LNHDA and CDR2 SQIVND come from the germline V gene (reference sequence). The CDR3 has 14 amino acids. The CDR3 reads CASRKTGWRNEAFF. The CDR3 nucleotides read TGTGCCAGTAGGAAAACAGGGTGGCGGAATGAAGCTTTCTTT.

This clonotype has at least ten counts. The CDR3 DNA follows: TGCAGCGTTGAGATACAGGGGGACACTGAAGCTTTCTTT. Protein product: CSVEIQGDTEAFF. The chain carries TRBV29-1 and TRBJ1-1; TRBD1 aligns across 8 bases. Per germline, CDR1 SQVTM and CDR2 ANQGSEA. The length of the CDR3 is 13 residues. V gave up 3 bases and J gave up 3 bases; unmatched junction bases: 3.

The table lists this clonotype with many counts. This chain connects TRBV6-2 or TRBV6-3 to TRBJ2-7; D is perhaps TRBD2 (6 bases). The CDR3 spans 16 residues. The V gene's germline CDR1 is MNHEY and CDR2 SVGEGT. V lost 8 bases to trimming and J lost 0 bases, with 20 bases between them. The CDR3 protein is CASGFHSRGTSYEQYF. DNA of the CDR3: TGTGCCAGCGGATTCCACTCGCGGGGTACCTCCTACGAGCAGTACTTC.

This clonotype was counted ten times or more. The chain links TRBV7-2 to TRBJ1-3, with TRBD1 as a possible D gene (5 bases). With 6 bases removed from V and 6 bases from J, the gap between germline ends came to 9 bases. Looked up from germline, CDR1 is SGHTA and CDR2 is FQGNSA. CDR3 length equals 12 residues. The CDR3 coding sequence is TGTGCCAGCAGATGGGGGGAAAACACCATATATTTT. Translation gives CASRWGENTIYF.

This clonotype was found many times. The chain joins TRBV30 to TRBJ2-2, with TRBD2 matching over 11 bases. Germline V gene data show CDR1 as GTSNPN and CDR2 as SVGIG (reference sequence). The CDR3 runs 16 residues. J lost 5 bases, V lost 2 bases, and 7 bases had no gene match. CDR3 in DNA: TGTGCCTGGAGTAGGGGACTAGCGGACCGTACCGGGGAGCTGTTTTTT. Translating gives CAWSRGLADRTGELFF.

This clonotype came up many times. This chain joins TRBV10-3 and TRBJ2-7; D gene uncertain. The V gene lost 4 bases and the J gene lost 1 base, with 8 bases spanning the gap. The germline V gene encodes CDR1 ENHRY and CDR2 SYGVKD. This CDR3 contains 13 residues. The CDR3 here is CAISGHSSYEQYF. CDR3 nucleotide sequence: TGTGCCATCAGTGGCCACAGTTCCTACGAGCAGTACTTC.

This clonotype was seen ten or more times. The V call is TRBV30, the J call TRBJ1-5; no firm D call. CDR1 and CDR2 from the germline V gene are GTSNPN and SVGIG (reference sequence). This CDR3 is 13 amino acids long. V lost 3 bases and J lost 4, with 10 bases in between. The CDR3 sequence: CAWSPEGNQPQHF. The CDR3 nucleotides read TGTGCCTGGAGCCCTGAAGGTAATCAGCCCCAGCATTTT.

This clonotype came up many times. The chain carries TRBV25-1 and TRBJ1-2, with D possibly TRBD1 on 6 matching bases. Germline CDR1 and CDR2: MGHDK and SYGVNS. The CDR3 consists of 14 residues. The ends were cut back, 4 bases at V and 2 bases at J, with 11 bases in the middle. For the CDR3, the DNA is TGTGCCAGCAGTGTGTTCGGACAGAACTATGGCTACACCTTC. It specifies CASSVFGQNYGYTF.

This clonotype was detected ten times or more. The J gene is TRBJ1-5, the V gene TRBV12-3 or TRBV12-4; TRBD1 matches at 11 bases. This CDR3 region has 17 residues. V was pared by 4 bases and J by 4 bases, with 9 bases of the junction left unmatched. The CDR3 protein is CASSSPKGQGANQPQHF. The CDR3 DNA reads TGTGCCAGCAGTTCCCCCAAAGGACAGGGGGCAAATCAGCCCCAGCATTTT.

This clonotype was counted ten times or more. The rearrangement uses TRBV9 and TRBJ2-5; 12 positions agree with TRBD2. The CDR3 is 18 amino acids. Trimming at V came to 4 bases and at J to 2 bases, leaving 12 bases not matched to a gene. The germline V gene encodes CDR1 SGDLS and CDR2 YYNGEE. CDR3 in DNA: TGTGCCAGCAGCCCCCGCTCTAGGCTAGCGGGGGGGCAAGAGACCCAGTACTTC. As protein: CASSPRSRLAGGQETQYF.

This clonotype was observed at least ten times. The rearrangement uses TRBV12-3 or TRBV12-4 and TRBJ2-7; D gene uncertain. The ends were cut back, 3 bases at V and 3 bases at J, with 15 bases in the middle. This CDR3 has 15 amino acids. The CDR3 sequence is CASSLGTRSFYEQYF. CDR3 DNA: TGTGCCAGCAGTTTGGGTACCCGCTCTTTCTACGAGCAGTACTTC.

This clonotype showed up many times. V is TRBV30 and J is TRBJ1-1; D gene uncertain. CDR1 and CDR2 (germline): GTSNPN, SVGIG (reference sequence). The CDR3 spans 12 residues. V lost 3 bases and J 2 bases, leaving 7 bases between the germline ends. The CDR3 loop reads CAWRHINTEAFF. CDR3 DNA: TGTGCCTGGAGACATATCAACACTGAAGCTTTCTTT.

This clonotype was counted at least ten times. The rearrangement joins TRBV7-2 to TRBJ1-2; no reliable D call. V was clipped by 6 bases and J by 2 bases, with 13 bases between them. This CDR3 contains 14 residues. Germline V gene lookup returns CDR1 SGHTA and CDR2 FQGNSA. The CDR3 DNA follows: TGTGCCAGCAGTCCCTTAGGAGCGAACTATGGCTACACCTTC. Protein product: CASSPLGANYGYTF.

The chain employs TRBV27 and TRBJ1-5; 11 nucleotides line up with TRBD1. With 3 bases clipped from V and 5 bases from J, the junction kept 6 bases outside the gene matches. The germline V gene has CDR1 MNHEY and CDR2 SMNVEV (reference sequence). This CDR3 contains 16 residues. In DNA form, the CDR3 reads TGTGCCAGCAGTTTCTCCGGGACAGGGGGACATCAGCCCCAGCATTTT. Protein: CASSFSGTGGHQPQHF.

This clonotype was observed at least ten times. The chain combines TRBV6-1 with TRBJ1-1; TRBD1 is a possible D gene (5 bases). V shed 3 bases and J shed 11 bases, with 13 bases lying between them. The CDR3 loop spans 12 amino acids. Germline-derived CDR1 and CDR2 are MNHNS and SASEGT. The CDR3 nucleotides are TGTGCCAGCAGTGACCCGGGGGGGGATGCTTTCTTT. This translates into CASSDPGGDAFF.

This clonotype was counted many times. The chain joins TRBV24-1 to TRBJ1-5; D possibly corresponds to TRBD1 (5 bases). The V gene's germline CDR1 is KGHDR and CDR2 SFDVKD. The CDR3 loop spans 15 amino acids. Trimming left V 3 bases short and J 3 bases short, with 11 bases between. The chain's CDR3 is CATSDNRQLNQPQHF. The CDR3, as DNA: TGTGCCACCAGTGATAACCGACAGCTCAATCAGCCCCAGCATTTT.

This chain connects TRBV6-1 to TRBJ2-6; D gene unclear. The germline V gene has CDR1 MNHNS and CDR2 SASEGT. The V end was cut by 1 base, the J end by 0 bases, with 7 bases between. The CDR3 runs 16 residues. The CDR3 bases are TGTGCCAGCAGTGAAGGACACCTCTCTGGGGCCAACGTCCTGACTTTC. Its protein product is CASSEGHLSGANVLTF.

This clonotype was picked up many times. This rearrangement joins TRBV28 to TRBJ2-5, with 10 positions matching TRBD1. CDR1 MDHEN and CDR2 SYDVKM come from the germline V gene. The CDR3 is 14 amino acids. Trimming took 6 bases from V and 5 from J; bases not matched to a gene: 6. The CDR3 spells CASRPTGGEETQYF. The CDR3 DNA sequence: TGTGCCAGCAGGCCGACAGGGGGCGAGGAGACCCAGTACTTC.

This clonotype was observed at least ten times. The chain uses TRBV7-8 and TRBJ2-4; D is unresolved. Between the trimmed V and J ends, which lost 1 base and 9 bases, there was a span of 13 bases. Germline V gene data show CDR1 as SGHVS and CDR2 as FQNEAQ. The CDR3 spans 14 residues. The CDR3 loop is CASSLDSPWGIQYF. The CDR3 nucleotides are TGTGCCAGCAGCTTAGATAGTCCTTGGGGCATTCAGTACTTC.

This clonotype appeared a few times. The chain combines TRBV7-2 with TRBJ1-1, with D possibly matching TRBD1 (6 bases). V lost 3 bases, J lost 7 bases, and 18 bases lay in between. CDR1 is SGHTA and CDR2 is FQGNSA in the germline V gene. This CDR3 is built from 15 residues. CDR3 bases: TGTGCCAGCAGCTTTAAAGGGGGGGGAGAGTTTGAAGCTTTCTTT. It specifies CASSFKGGGEFEAFF.

This clonotype has at least ten counts. This chain links TRBV6-5 with TRBJ2-5; 8 positions agree with TRBD2. The germline CDR1 and CDR2 sequences are MNHEY and SVGAGI. Trimming took 2 bases from V and 5 from J; bases not matched to a gene: 4. The CDR3 runs to 14 residues. The CDR3, as DNA: TGTGCCAGCAGTTACCGGGGGGGTTTGGAGACCCAGTACTTC. Translation: CASSYRGGLETQYF.

This clonotype was detected many times. The V and J genes are TRBV28 and TRBJ2-5; a weak D match, TRBD1 (5 bases). V shed 3 bases and J shed 4 bases, with 24 bases lying between them. The CDR3 totals 18 residues. The germline V gene has CDR1 MDHEN and CDR2 SYDVKM. Here the CDR3 reads CASSFNSLDRQLLETQYF. CDR3 bases: TGTGCCAGCAGTTTTAACTCACTCGACAGACAACTTTTAGAGACCCAGTACTTC.

This clonotype occurred many times. DNA of the CDR3: TGTGCCAGCAGTTTTGGGGCAGATAATTCACCCCTCCACTTT. Its translation is CASSFGADNSPLHF. The chain links TRBV27 to TRBJ1-6, with D tentatively TRBD1 (5 bases). This CDR3 is built from 14 residues. From germline, CDR1 is MNHEY and CDR2 SMNVEV (reference sequence). Deletions cut 3 bases from V and 5 bases from J, with 8 bases between.